This TCR beta chain is from a study of blood T cell repertoires in COVID-19. As originally analysed: Estimated nucleated cell counts came from reference gene primer amplification. Clones were sequenced by immunoSEQ multiplex PCR, and TCRdb holds only the in-frame ones, with some missing. V and J calls and clone size are as listed in that table; D and trimming were resolved from the DNA. The sample carries a few hundred thousand clones, approximately 83% recorded once. Deletions cut 2 bases from V and 7 bases from J, with 18 bases between. This CDR3 has 16 amino acids. Per the germline V gene, CDR1 is MNHNS and CDR2 is SASEGT.

V gene TRBV6-1 combines with J gene TRBJ2-1; D might be TRBD2 (7 bases). The material sequenced was PBMCs or T cells enriched from blood (not recorded which). The origin of this receptor is a woman aged 25 to 39 who had recovered from COVID-19. The chain's CDR3 is CASSERRGAGSNEQFF. The CDR3 nucleotides are TGTGCCAGCAGTGAACGACGGGGGGCGGGTTCAAATGAGCAGTTCTTC.